These T cell receptor beta chains were read from a single sample in a study of T cells after yellow fever vaccination. TCRdb passed the 5' RACE reads through MiXCR, listing each CDR3 protein once. The data show fewer than 350,000 distinct CDR3 sequences, 8% to 10% seen once. The sequencing here drew on PBMCs, taken on the day of the first yellow fever vaccination. The receptors were sampled from a man aged 18 to 35 who received the YFV17D yellow fever vaccine. Both conserved end residues are part of each CDR3. Fields, in order: J gene, V gene, clone size, D gene, CDR3 DNA, CDR3 protein. The D gene is left open where the match is weak. Only part of the rows carry a size: once, few, many, or a class if the clone is expanded.

j_call: TRBJ1-4
v_call: TRBV19
clone_size: few
d_call: .
cdr3_nt: TGTGCCAGTAGATCCTACCGGGGTGAAAAACTGTTTTTT
cdr3_aa: CASRSYRGEKLFF

j_call: TRBJ2-3
v_call: TRBV20-1
clone_size: .
d_call: .
cdr3_nt: TGCAGTGCTGAAACTCTTCGAGGGGACTTTGCTAGCACAGATACGCAGTATTTT
cdr3_aa: CSAETLRGDFASTDTQYF

j_call: TRBJ2-3
v_call: TRBV4-2
clone_size: .
d_call: TRBD1
cdr3_nt: TGTGCCAGCAGCCAAGAACCGGGACAGGAATCATCAACGCAGTATTTT
cdr3_aa: CASSQEPGQESSTQYF

j_call: TRBJ1-5
v_call: TRBV7-9
clone_size: few
d_call: .
cdr3_nt: TGTGCCAGCAGCTTGTGGAATCAGCCCCAGCATTTT
cdr3_aa: CASSLWNQPQHF

j_call: TRBJ1-5
v_call: TRBV18
clone_size: .
d_call: TRBD1
cdr3_nt: TGTGCCAGCTCACCGACAGGGACTGATCAGCCCCAGCATTTT
cdr3_aa: CASSPTGTDQPQHF

j_call: TRBJ1-5
v_call: TRBV7-2
clone_size: many
d_call: TRBD1
cdr3_nt: TGTGCCAGCAGTTTCGACAGGGGACAGCCCCAGCATTTT
cdr3_aa: CASSFDRGQPQHF

j_call: TRBJ2-7
v_call: TRBV2
clone_size: .
d_call: .
cdr3_nt: TGTGCCAGCAGTGAGAGCTCCGGGACTTTCACTTACGAGCAGTACTTC
cdr3_aa: CASSESSGTFTYEQYF

j_call: TRBJ2-1
v_call: TRBV4-2
clone_size: few
d_call: TRBD2
cdr3_nt: TGTGCCAGCAGCCAAAGCGGGGGGGTAAATGAGCAGTTCTTC
cdr3_aa: CASSQSGGVNEQFF

j_call: TRBJ2-1
v_call: TRBV11-2
clone_size: few
d_call: .
cdr3_nt: TGTGCCAGCAGCTTAGACCGATCCAATGAGCAGTTCTTC
cdr3_aa: CASSLDRSNEQFF

j_call: TRBJ2-2
v_call: TRBV6-2/TRBV6-3
clone_size: .
d_call: TRBD1
cdr3_nt: TGTGCCAGCTCCGGGACAGAACACACCGGGGAGCTGTTTTTT
cdr3_aa: CASSGTEHTGELFF

j_call: TRBJ2-1
v_call: TRBV5-1
clone_size: many
d_call: TRBD1
cdr3_nt: TGCGCCAGCAGCCTTACAGGGGGTAGCTCCTACAATGAGCAGTTCTTC
cdr3_aa: CASSLTGGSSYNEQFF

j_call: TRBJ2-1
v_call: TRBV13
clone_size: .
d_call: TRBD2
cdr3_nt: TGTGCCAGCAGCTCCACTGTAGCGGGGGGGGTAGATGAGCAGTTCTTC
cdr3_aa: CASSSTVAGGVDEQFF

j_call: TRBJ2-1
v_call: TRBV6-2/TRBV6-3
clone_size: few
d_call: .
cdr3_nt: TGTGCCAGCACCTACAGGGTCCCCTACAATGAGCAGTTCTTC
cdr3_aa: CASTYRVPYNEQFF

j_call: TRBJ2-5
v_call: TRBV25-1
clone_size: .
d_call: .
cdr3_nt: TGTGCCAGCCATCCGGGCGGGGCCGGGGAGACCCAGTACTTC
cdr3_aa: CASHPGGAGETQYF

j_call: TRBJ2-3
v_call: TRBV6-1
clone_size: few
d_call: .
cdr3_nt: TGTGCCAGCAGTGGATTCCCAATAGATACGCAGTATTTT
cdr3_aa: CASSGFPIDTQYF

j_call: TRBJ2-7
v_call: TRBV7-9
clone_size: .
d_call: TRBD1
cdr3_nt: TGTGCCAGCAGCTCGGGACAGGGGAGAGCCTACGAGCAGTACTTC
cdr3_aa: CASSSGQGRAYEQYF

j_call: TRBJ2-5
v_call: TRBV20-1
clone_size: few
d_call: .
cdr3_nt: TGCAGTGCTCTAGGATCGGGGCGGGTCCAAGAGACCCAGTACTTC
cdr3_aa: CSALGSGRVQETQYF

j_call: TRBJ2-7
v_call: TRBV18
clone_size: few
d_call: .
cdr3_nt: TGTGCCAGCTCACCTAAGTCGGCCTACGAGCAGTACTTC
cdr3_aa: CASSPKSAYEQYF

j_call: TRBJ2-2
v_call: TRBV6-2/TRBV6-3
clone_size: .
d_call: .
cdr3_nt: TGTGCCAGCAGTTATAAGCCCCATCACACCGGGGAGCTGTTTTTT
cdr3_aa: CASSYKPHHTGELFF

j_call: TRBJ2-3
v_call: TRBV7-6
clone_size: .
d_call: TRBD2
cdr3_nt: TGTGCCAGCAGCTTGGGCGGGGGGCTAAACACAGATACGCAGTATTTT
cdr3_aa: CASSLGGGLNTDTQYF

j_call: TRBJ1-2
v_call: TRBV4-3
clone_size: few
d_call: .
cdr3_nt: TGCGCCAGCAGCCAAGATGGGGGTTCCGGGGACTATGGCTACACCTTC
cdr3_aa: CASSQDGGSGDYGYTF

j_call: TRBJ1-1
v_call: TRBV3-1
clone_size: .
d_call: .
cdr3_nt: TGTGCCAGCAGCCCCCTCGGCCGGTCAGCTTTCTTT
cdr3_aa: CASSPLGRSAFF

j_call: TRBJ2-3
v_call: TRBV6-1
clone_size: few
d_call: .
cdr3_nt: TGTGCCAGCAGTGAAAACCTGTCCACAGATACGCAGTATTTT
cdr3_aa: CASSENLSTDTQYF

j_call: TRBJ2-5
v_call: TRBV20-1
clone_size: few
d_call: TRBD1
cdr3_nt: TGCAGTGCTAGAGATGGGGGACAGGGTCGAGAGACCCAGTACTTC
cdr3_aa: CSARDGGQGRETQYF

j_call: TRBJ2-1
v_call: TRBV5-6
clone_size: few
d_call: .
cdr3_nt: TGTGCCAGCAGTCAAGACCCAAATTACTACAATGAGCAGTTCTTC
cdr3_aa: CASSQDPNYYNEQFF

j_call: TRBJ1-4
v_call: TRBV5-1
clone_size: few
d_call: .
cdr3_nt: TGCGCCAGCAGCACCGGGGTGGACCGCGAAAAACTGTTTTTT
cdr3_aa: CASSTGVDREKLFF

j_call: TRBJ1-2
v_call: TRBV5-6
clone_size: few
d_call: .
cdr3_nt: TGTGCCAGCAGCTTGCAGAGTGGCTACACCTTC
cdr3_aa: CASSLQSGYTF

j_call: TRBJ1-1
v_call: TRBV7-2
clone_size: few
d_call: TRBD1
cdr3_nt: TGTGCCAGCAGTTCGACAGGGGTAGGATTAGCTTTCTTT
cdr3_aa: CASSSTGVGLAFF

j_call: TRBJ2-5
v_call: TRBV13
clone_size: few
d_call: TRBD1
cdr3_nt: TGTGCCAGCAGCCCGCGAGGTCAGGGGGACGAAGAGACCCAGTACTTC
cdr3_aa: CASSPRGQGDEETQYF

j_call: TRBJ2-7
v_call: TRBV2
clone_size: many
d_call: TRBD1
cdr3_nt: TGTGCCAGCAGTGCTCGGGCAGGGGGCCTCGAGCAGTACTTC
cdr3_aa: CASSARAGGLEQYF

j_call: TRBJ1-4
v_call: TRBV10-3
clone_size: once
d_call: .
cdr3_nt: TGTGCCATCAGAGACGCAGTGGAACTGCTTTTT
cdr3_aa: CAIRDAVELLF

j_call: TRBJ1-4
v_call: TRBV4-1
clone_size: few
d_call: .
cdr3_nt: TGCGCCAGCAGCCAAGACCCCGCGGGATTGAGGGGCGGAGGAAAACTGTTTTTT
cdr3_aa: CASSQDPAGLRGGGKLFF

j_call: TRBJ2-5
v_call: TRBV28
clone_size: .
d_call: TRBD1
cdr3_nt: TGTGTCAGCTCTACAGGGGAAAGGACCCAGTACTTC
cdr3_aa: CVSSTGERTQYF

j_call: TRBJ2-3
v_call: TRBV5-4
clone_size: .
d_call: TRBD2
cdr3_nt: TGTGCCAGCAGCTTGGTCCGGCGGGGGGTCCCCAGGGGCACAGATACGCAGTATTTT
cdr3_aa: CASSLVRRGVPRGTDTQYF

j_call: TRBJ2-1
v_call: TRBV4-3
clone_size: .
d_call: TRBD2
cdr3_nt: TGCGCCAGCAGACCTCAAGCGGGGGGGCGACACAATGAGCAGTTCTTC
cdr3_aa: CASRPQAGGRHNEQFF

j_call: TRBJ2-3
v_call: TRBV5-1
clone_size: .
d_call: TRBD2
cdr3_nt: TGCGCCAGCAGCTTGGCCACTAGCGGGGCCACAGATACGCAGTATTTT
cdr3_aa: CASSLATSGATDTQYF

j_call: TRBJ2-5
v_call: TRBV5-1
clone_size: few
d_call: .
cdr3_nt: TGCGCCAGCAGCTTGCGAGCACCCTCCCAAGAGACCCAGTACTTC
cdr3_aa: CASSLRAPSQETQYF

j_call: TRBJ2-3
v_call: TRBV20-1
clone_size: many
d_call: TRBD2
cdr3_nt: TGCAGTGCTAGAGATGCGGGCGGGGGGAACGGTTGGGATACGCAGTATTTT
cdr3_aa: CSARDAGGGNGWDTQYF

j_call: TRBJ1-5
v_call: TRBV10-3
clone_size: few
d_call: .
cdr3_nt: TGTGCCATCAGTGAGTCCGCCAGGGTGTTCAATCAGCCCCAGCATTTT
cdr3_aa: CAISESARVFNQPQHF

j_call: TRBJ2-5
v_call: TRBV14
clone_size: .
d_call: TRBD2
cdr3_nt: TGTGCCAGCAGCCTGGGGGCTAGCGGGACAAACCAAGAGACCCAGTACTTC
cdr3_aa: CASSLGASGTNQETQYF

j_call: TRBJ2-3
v_call: TRBV20-1
clone_size: .
d_call: TRBD2
cdr3_nt: TGCAGTGCTCCCCCTGTAGCGGGGGTCGGAGATACGCAGTATTTT
cdr3_aa: CSAPPVAGVGDTQYF

j_call: TRBJ1-2
v_call: TRBV20-1
clone_size: .
d_call: .
cdr3_nt: TGCAGTGCCCCCTTGGGCCCGGAAGCTAACTATGGCTACACCTTC
cdr3_aa: CSAPLGPEANYGYTF

j_call: TRBJ2-5
v_call: TRBV7-6
clone_size: many
d_call: .
cdr3_nt: TGTGCCAGCAGCTCAATCGGACAAGTCCAAGAGACCCAGTACTTC
cdr3_aa: CASSSIGQVQETQYF

j_call: TRBJ1-3
v_call: TRBV7-8
clone_size: .
d_call: .
cdr3_nt: TGTGCCAGCAGCTTCGGGTCAGGGGACACCATATATTTT
cdr3_aa: CASSFGSGDTIYF

j_call: TRBJ2-2
v_call: TRBV7-7
clone_size: few
d_call: .
cdr3_nt: TGTGCCAGCACCGCTCTCCTCACCGGGGAGCTGTTTTTT
cdr3_aa: CASTALLTGELFF

j_call: TRBJ1-5
v_call: TRBV24-1
clone_size: .
d_call: .
cdr3_nt: TGTGCCACCAGTGATCCCCGACAGGTTAACCAACCCCAGCATTTT
cdr3_aa: CATSDPRQVNQPQHF

j_call: TRBJ2-3
v_call: TRBV25-1
clone_size: few
d_call: TRBD2
cdr3_nt: TGTGCCAGCAGTGAATGGGGCGGGGGGAGCACAGATACGCAGTATTTT
cdr3_aa: CASSEWGGGSTDTQYF

j_call: TRBJ2-3
v_call: TRBV7-2
clone_size: many
d_call: .
cdr3_nt: TGTGCCAGCAGCCTCGGGACTCCCCGCACAGATACGCAGTATTTT
cdr3_aa: CASSLGTPRTDTQYF

j_call: TRBJ2-1
v_call: TRBV4-1
clone_size: few
d_call: .
cdr3_nt: TGCGCCAGCAGCCAAAGCCAACAGGGCGCCCCCCATGAGCAGTTCTTC
cdr3_aa: CASSQSQQGAPHEQFF

j_call: TRBJ2-5
v_call: TRBV15
clone_size: many
d_call: .
cdr3_nt: TGTGCCACCAGCAGAGTGGGCGAGACCCAGTACTTC
cdr3_aa: CATSRVGETQYF

j_call: TRBJ2-7
v_call: TRBV5-1
clone_size: many
d_call: TRBD1
cdr3_nt: TGCGCCAGCAGCACCGGGACAGGAGCCTACGAGCAGTACTTC
cdr3_aa: CASSTGTGAYEQYF

j_call: TRBJ1-5
v_call: TRBV12-3/TRBV12-4
clone_size: .
d_call: TRBD1
cdr3_nt: TGTGCCAGCAGTTCCCAACAGGGGGCAGGAAATCAGCCCCAGCATTTT
cdr3_aa: CASSSQQGAGNQPQHF

j_call: TRBJ2-2
v_call: TRBV6-5
clone_size: .
d_call: .
cdr3_nt: TGTGCCAGCAGTTACTCGACATCAACCGGCGCCGGGGAGCTGTTTTTT
cdr3_aa: CASSYSTSTGAGELFF

j_call: TRBJ2-1
v_call: TRBV24-1
clone_size: few
d_call: TRBD1
cdr3_nt: TGTGCCACCAGTGACGACCGGGACAGGGGCTACAATGAGCAGTTCTTC
cdr3_aa: CATSDDRDRGYNEQFF

j_call: TRBJ2-2
v_call: TRBV10-3
clone_size: few
d_call: TRBD1
cdr3_nt: TGTGCCATCAGTGACCCCGACAGGGCCAACACCGGGGAGCTGTTTTTT
cdr3_aa: CAISDPDRANTGELFF

j_call: TRBJ2-2
v_call: TRBV6-2/TRBV6-3
clone_size: many
d_call: .
cdr3_nt: TGTGCCAGCAGTTACAGCCTACAGGGCCCCGGGGAGCTGTTTTTT
cdr3_aa: CASSYSLQGPGELFF

j_call: TRBJ1-3
v_call: TRBV7-2
clone_size: few
d_call: .
cdr3_nt: TGTGCCAGCGAGAGTTACTCTGGAAACACCATATATTTT
cdr3_aa: CASESYSGNTIYF

j_call: TRBJ2-2
v_call: TRBV7-3
clone_size: many
d_call: .
cdr3_nt: TGTGCCAGCAGCTTAAATAGCGGCCAAGCCGGGGAGCTGTTTTTT
cdr3_aa: CASSLNSGQAGELFF

j_call: TRBJ2-5
v_call: TRBV6-2/TRBV6-3
clone_size: .
d_call: .
cdr3_nt: TGTGCCAGCAGTTACTTTGGGGGACCGCAGTACTTC
cdr3_aa: CASSYFGGPQYF

j_call: TRBJ1-4
v_call: TRBV3-1
clone_size: .
d_call: .
cdr3_nt: TGTGCCAGCAGCCAGGAGGTTGGGCGCAGTGAAAAACTGTTTTTT
cdr3_aa: CASSQEVGRSEKLFF